Below, 3 T cell receptor beta chains from the same sample are listed, as sequenced in a study of blood T cell repertoires in COVID-19. Profiling relied on immunoSEQ multiplex PCR, and the TCRdb table lists in-frame clones only, not all of them. Here the sample spans approximately 200,000 clones, around 90% being singletons. The sequenced sample was PBMCs or T cells enriched from blood (not recorded which). Every receptor here comes from a woman in her thirties who had recovered from COVID-19.

This clone appeared a single time. Other DNA variants within this sample encode the same CDR3. The V gene is TRBV7-2, the J gene TRBJ2-3; D call uncertain. The V gene lost 4 bases and the J gene lost 2 bases, with 4 bases spanning the gap. This CDR3 region has 12 residues. Germline values: CDR1 SGHTA, CDR2 FQGNSA. The CDR3 nucleotides read TGTGCCAGCAGCTCCTACACAGATACGCAGTATTTT. Amino acids: CASSSYTDTQYF.

The chain couples TRBV6-2 or TRBV6-3 to TRBJ1-5, with a tentative D call TRBD1 (6 bases). The ends were cut back, 3 bases at V and 9 bases at J, with 18 bases in the middle. The CDR3 contains 15 residues. The germline V gene has CDR1 MNHEY and CDR2 SVGEGT. Written as DNA, the CDR3 is TGTGCCAGCAGTTATTCTAGGGACCCCAGGGGGCCCCAGCATTTT. This encodes CASSYSRDPRGPQHF.

This clone was seen once. CDR3 protein: CASSLDSGHEAFF. The CDR3 nucleotides are TGTGCCAGCAGTTTAGATTCAGGGCATGAAGCTTTCTTT. V and J are TRBV27 and TRBJ1-1, with D maybe TRBD1 (5 bases). Germline-derived CDR1 and CDR2 are MNHEY and SMNVEV (reference sequence). The CDR3 contains 13 residues. V was clipped by 2 bases and J by 7 bases, with 11 bases between them.